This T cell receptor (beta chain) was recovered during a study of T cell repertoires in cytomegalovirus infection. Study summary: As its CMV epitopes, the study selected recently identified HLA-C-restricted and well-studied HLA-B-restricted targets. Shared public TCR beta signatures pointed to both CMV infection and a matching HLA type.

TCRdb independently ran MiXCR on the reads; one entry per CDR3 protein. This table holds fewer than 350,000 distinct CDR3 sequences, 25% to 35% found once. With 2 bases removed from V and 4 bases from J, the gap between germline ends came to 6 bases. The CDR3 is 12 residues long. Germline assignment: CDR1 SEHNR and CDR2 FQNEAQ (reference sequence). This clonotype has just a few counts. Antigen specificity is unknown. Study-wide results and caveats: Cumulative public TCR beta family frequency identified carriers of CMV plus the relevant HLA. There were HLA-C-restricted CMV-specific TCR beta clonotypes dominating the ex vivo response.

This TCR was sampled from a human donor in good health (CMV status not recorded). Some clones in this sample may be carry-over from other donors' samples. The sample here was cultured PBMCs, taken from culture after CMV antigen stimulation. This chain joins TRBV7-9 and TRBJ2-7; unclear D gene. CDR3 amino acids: CASSLNNYEQYF. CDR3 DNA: TGTGCCAGCAGCTTAAACAATTACGAGCAGTACTTC.